Each of the 23 T cell receptor beta chains below was sequenced from the same sample in a study of T cell repertoires in cytomegalovirus infection. MiXCR, run by TCRdb on the reads, gives a single entry per CDR3 protein. This table holds about 680,000 distinct CDR3 sequences, roughly 24% found once. Specimen: CD8+ T cells from PBMCs. These receptors were taken from a human donor in good health (CMV status not recorded). Some clones in this sample may be carry-over from other donors' samples.

Remarks on this clonotype: A read error may be the cause here, since a much bigger clone is one base away. This rearrangement joins TRBV7-6 to TRBJ2-7, with D unresolved. The CDR3 length is 13 residues. Per germline, CDR1 SGHVS and CDR2 FNYEAQ. DNA for the CDR3: TGTGCCAACAGCCCCTCGGGTCCCTACGAGCAGTACTTC. Translation gives CANSPSGPYEQYF.

The J gene is TRBJ1-1, the V gene TRBV15, with a possible D match to TRBD1 (6 bases). The germline CDR1 and CDR2 sequences are LNHNV and YYDKDF (reference sequence). The germline V and J ends were trimmed by 5 bases and 1 base, with 11 bases remaining between them. The CDR3 length is 14 residues. CDR3 amino acids: CATSDLTGNTEAFF. In nucleotides, the CDR3 is TGTGCCACCAGCGACCTGACAGGGAACACTGAAGCTTTCTTT.

This clonotype appeared once. The J gene is TRBJ2-7, the V gene TRBV20-1; D uncertain. Germline values: CDR1 DFQATT, CDR2 SNEGSKA (reference sequence). CDR3 length: 14 residues. For the CDR3, the DNA is TGCAGAGCCGGTGGGCCAGGTTCGCTGTACGAGCAGTACGTC. Translating gives CRAGGPGSLYEQYV.

Only a few counts were recorded for this clonotype. This chain joins TRBV7-9 and TRBJ1-5, with D possibly TRBD1 on 5 matching bases. V was cut by 4 bases and J by 0 bases, with 10 bases left in between. CDR1 is SEHNR and CDR2 is FQNEAQ in the germline V gene (reference sequence). The length of the CDR3 is 15 residues. The DNA of the CDR3 is TGTGCCAGCAGCTCCTCGGACACTAGCAATCAGCCCCAGCATTTT. Amino acid sequence: CASSSSDTSNQPQHF.

The chain joins TRBV28 to TRBJ2-1; the match to TRBD1 covers 9 bases. The germline gives CDR1 MDHEN, CDR2 SYDVKM. Unmatched junction bases numbered 5, after V lost 6 bases and J lost 5 bases. This CDR3 is 14 amino acids long. The CDR3 coding sequence is TGTGCCAGCAGGGACAGGGGAGCCCACAATGAGCAGTTCTTC. Amino acid sequence: CASRDRGAHNEQFF.

V usage is TRBV20-1 and J usage is TRBJ1-5, with D uncertain. This CDR3 has 15 residues. Germline V lookup: CDR1 DFQATT, CDR2 SNEGSKA (reference sequence). The V and J ends lost 0 bases and 4 bases respectively, with 13 bases between them. The CDR3 coding sequence is TGCAGTGCTAGAGATAATCCCGTTAGAAATCAGCCCCAGCATTTT. Translation gives CSARDNPVRNQPQHF.

Many counts were recorded for this clonotype. The chain combines TRBV28 with TRBJ2-5; 7 bases match TRBD1. With V trimmed by 4 bases and J by 2 bases, 4 bases remained unmatched. Germline V gene data show CDR1 as MDHEN and CDR2 as SYDVKM. The CDR3 is 14 amino acids. The CDR3 sequence: CASSSNRGQETQYF. CDR3 DNA: TGTGCCAGCAGTTCCAACAGGGGACAAGAGACCCAGTACTTC.

The chain carries TRBV11-2 and TRBJ2-7; no reliable D call. The length of the CDR3 is 12 residues. V was trimmed by 5 bases and J by 2 bases, leaving 7 bases between them. The germline V gene has CDR1 SGHAT and CDR2 FQNNGV. CDR3 in DNA: TGTGCCAGCAGCCCTCAAGCCTACGAGCAGTACGTC. Translation gives CASSPQAYEQYV.

This clonotype has only one observation. This rearrangement joins TRBV6-6 to TRBJ1-4; D call uncertain. Germline V gives CDR1 MNHNY, CDR2 SVGAGI (reference sequence). V was cut by 0 bases and J by 8 bases, with 10 bases left in between. This CDR3 comprises 14 residues. CDR3 bases: TGTGCCAGCAGTTACTCGAGCCCTGGGGAAAAACTGTTTTTT. This translates into CASSYSSPGEKLFF.

This chain joins TRBV7-3 and TRBJ2-3; 8 bases line up with TRBD2. The length of the CDR3 is 17 residues. The germline gives CDR1 SGHTA, CDR2 FQGTGA. V dropped 1 base and J dropped 0; count of bases not matched to a gene: 6. CDR3 sequence reads: CASSLSEAGASTDTQYF. The CDR3 DNA sequence: TGTGCCAGCAGCTTAAGCGAAGCGGGAGCTAGCACAGATACGCAGTATTTT.

This clonotype was seen more than once but under ten times. This sequence joins TRBV29-1 and TRBJ2-1, with 7 bases lining up with TRBD2. Per the germline V gene, CDR1 is SQVTM and CDR2 is ANQGSEA. The length of the CDR3 is 14 residues. After removal of 8 bases from V and 8 bases from J, the junction contained 15 bases not matched to a gene. CDR3 bases: TGCAGCATAAAGGGGACTAACGGAAAGGATGAGCAGTTCTTC. Protein sequence: CSIKGTNGKDEQFF.

In regard to this clonotype: Being one base from a much bigger clone, this may be a read error. The rearrangement uses TRBV7-3 and TRBJ2-2, with 10 bases fitting TRBD2. The V gene's germline CDR1 is SGHTA and CDR2 FQGTGA. CDR3 size: 19 residues. This chain's CDR3 is CASSLTPSGGAFNTRELFF. CDR3 DNA: TGTGCCAGCAGCTTAACGCCCAGCGGGGGGGCCTTCAACACCAGGGAGCTGTTTTTT.

This rearrangement joins TRBV7-2 to TRBJ2-5; 10 bases are a match to TRBD1. The CDR3 consists of 15 residues. V was clipped by 5 bases and J by 4 bases; unmatched bases: 7. In germline, CDR1 is SGHTA, CDR2 FQGNSA. CDR3 residues: CASSPGTGAGETQYF. The CDR3 region has the DNA TGTGCCAGCAGCCCAGGGACAGGGGCGGGAGAGACCCAGTACTTC.

The V gene is TRBV28, the J gene TRBJ2-5; 11 bases fit TRBD1. There are 15 residues in the CDR3. Germline V gene sequence: CDR1 MDHEN, CDR2 SYDVKM. Trimming took 5 bases from V and 4 from J; bases not matched to a gene: 6. The CDR3, as DNA: TGTGCCAGCAGTGAGGACAGGGGGCTTGGAGAGACCCAGTACTTC. It codes for CASSEDRGLGETQYF.

This clonotype was picked up many times. The chain carries TRBV7-9 and TRBJ2-6, with 9 nucleotides matching TRBD1. J gave up 2 bases and V 8 bases, and 7 bases lay outside the gene matches. CDR3 length equals 16 residues. The germline gives CDR1 SEHNR, CDR2 FQNEAQ (reference sequence). The DNA for the CDR3 is TGTGCCAGCGGGGACAGGGCCGAGGCTGGGGCCAACGTCCTGACTTTC. This translates into CASGDRAEAGANVLTF.

J is TRBJ1-1 and V is TRBV29-1, with 8 bases matching TRBD1. CDR1 and CDR2 from the germline V gene are SQVTM and ANQGSEA. The CDR3 runs 12 residues. CDR3 loop: CSAHGTGVEAFF. DNA of the CDR3: TGCAGTGCTCACGGGACAGGAGTTGAAGCTTTCTTT.

This clonotype has only one observation. Being one base from a much bigger clone, this may be a read error. The gene calls are TRBV12-3 or TRBV12-4 and TRBJ2-7; D call uncertain. The CDR3 is made up of 13 amino acids. The CDR3 DNA is TGTGCCAACAGTTTAGGATTTCCCAACGAGCAGTACTTC. It encodes CANSLGFPNEQYF.

This rearrangement joins TRBV6-2 or TRBV6-3 to TRBJ2-7; D unresolved. Trimming took off 4 bases at V and 2 bases at J, with 6 bases between the two ends. Germline V gives CDR1 MNHEY, CDR2 SVGEGT. CDR3 length: 12 residues. This chain's CDR3 is CASSSHPYEQYV. The CDR3 DNA follows: TGTGCCAGCAGTTCCCATCCCTACGAGCAGTACGTC.

The gene calls are TRBV27 and TRBJ2-1, with D unresolved. Germline loops: CDR1 MNHEY, CDR2 SMNVEV (reference sequence). The CDR3 loop spans 14 amino acids. Trimming took off 3 bases at V and 0 bases at J, with 6 bases between the two ends. The CDR3 here is CASSFESSYNEQFF. The CDR3 DNA sequence: TGTGCCAGCAGTTTCGAGAGCTCCTACAATGAGCAGTTCTTC.

This clonotype was detected ten times or more. The V call is TRBV7-9, the J call TRBJ2-1; D not certain. The CDR3 has 10 amino acids. The V gene's germline CDR1 is SEHNR and CDR2 FQNEAQ (reference sequence). V was shortened by 2 bases and J by 8 bases, with 1 base between the two germline ends. CDR3 sequence (DNA): TGTGCCAGCAGCTTACATGAGCAGTTCTTC. This gives the protein CASSLHEQFF. The entire variable domain, with the rest obtained from reference TRBV7-9 and TRBJ2-1, is as follows: DTGVSQNPRHKITKRGQNVTFRCDPISEHNRLYWYRQTLGQGPEFLTYFQNEAQLEKSRLLSDRFSAERPKGSFSTLEIQRTEQGDSAMYLCASSLHEQFFGPGTRLTVL.

This sequence joins TRBV6-1 and TRBJ1-1; D is unclear. Germline CDR1 and CDR2: MNHNS and SASEGT. The CDR3 is made up of 12 amino acids. V was pared by 3 bases and J by 5 bases, with 7 bases between. The CDR3 DNA reads as TGTGCCAGCAGTGATTGGAGGACTGAAGCTTTCTTT. Its protein product is CASSDWRTEAFF.

This clonotype was recorded a few times. The rearrangement links TRBV7-9 to TRBJ1-6; the D gene is possibly TRBD1 (6 bases). V lost 8 bases and J 7 bases, leaving 18 bases between the germline ends. CDR1 SEHNR and CDR2 FQNEAQ come from the germline V gene (reference sequence). The length of the CDR3 is 15 residues. The CDR3 spells CASRHTSGTNSPLHF. Written as DNA, the CDR3 is TGTGCCAGCCGACATACTTCCGGGACAAATTCACCCCTCCACTTT.

This clonotype occurred a few times. The CDR3 region has the DNA TGTGCCAGCAGCTCAGACGCTGCGACGTACACCTTC. Residues: CASSSDAATYTF. The chain recombines TRBV7-9 with TRBJ1-2; D remains ambiguous. V lost 4 bases to trimming and J lost 11 bases, with 14 bases between them. CDR1 is SEHNR and CDR2 is FQNEAQ in the germline V gene (reference sequence). The CDR3 is made up of 12 amino acids.